This T cell receptor (beta chain) originates from a study of blood T cell repertoires in COVID-19. At the level of the study: COVID-19 samples, acute and convalescent, were from the United States, Italy and Spain. Sources were T cells, B-cell-depleted T cells, or PBMCs; the material itself was cDNA or gDNA.

The germline CDR1 and CDR2 sequences are LNHDA and SQIVND (reference sequence). Trimming removed 1 base at V and 2 bases at J, with 15 bases between. The CDR3 totals 17 residues. Methods used by the authors: Using reference gene primer amplification, nucleated cell counts were estimated. TCRdb keeps only in-frame clones here, not all; method: immunoSEQ multiplex PCR. That table supplies the V and J calls and clone size; D and trimming were determined from the DNA. The data show 200,000 to 300,000 clones, approximately 86% seen once. This chain links TRBV19 with TRBJ1-5, with D maybe TRBD1 (5 bases). The TCR comes from a woman aged 60 to 75 with active or convalescent COVID-19. Material for sequencing was peripheral blood. This chain's CDR3 is CASSIGVGAPGNQPQHF. CDR3 sequence (DNA): TGTGCCAGTAGTATAGGGGTAGGGGCCCCGGGCAATCAGCCCCAGCATTTT.